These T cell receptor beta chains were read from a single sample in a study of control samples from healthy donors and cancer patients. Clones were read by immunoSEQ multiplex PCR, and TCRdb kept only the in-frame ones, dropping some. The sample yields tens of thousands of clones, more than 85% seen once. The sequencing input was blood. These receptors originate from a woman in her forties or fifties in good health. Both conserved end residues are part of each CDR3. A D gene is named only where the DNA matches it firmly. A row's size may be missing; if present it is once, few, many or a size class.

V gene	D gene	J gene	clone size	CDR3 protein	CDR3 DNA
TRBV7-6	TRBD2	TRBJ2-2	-	CASSLLPAGTNTGELFF	TGTGCCAGCAGCTTATTGCCAGCGGGGACGAACACCGGGGAGCTGTTTTTT
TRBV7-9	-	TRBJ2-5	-	CASSYRGQGGETQYF	TGTGCCAGCAGCTACCGAGGACAGGGAGGGGAGACCCAGTACTTC
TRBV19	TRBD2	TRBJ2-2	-	CASSISAAGSTGELFF	TGTGCCAGTAGTATATCTGCAGCGGGAAGCACCGGGGAGCTGTTTTTT
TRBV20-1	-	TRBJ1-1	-	CSASGEKAFF	TGCAGTGCTAGCGGGGAGAAAGCTTTCTTT
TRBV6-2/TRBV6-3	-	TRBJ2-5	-	CASSYNFVGTQYF	TGTGCCAGCAGTTATAACTTCGTAGGGACCCAGTACTTC
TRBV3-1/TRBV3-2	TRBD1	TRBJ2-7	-	CASSGGTGGHEQYF	TGTGCCAGCAGCGGCGGGACAGGGGGCCACGAGCAGTACTTC
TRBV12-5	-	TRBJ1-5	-	CASGSGQPNQPQHF	TGTGCTAGTGGATCCGGACAGCCCAATCAGCCCCAGCATTTT
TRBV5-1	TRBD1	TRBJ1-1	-	CASSFGQGATQGTEAFF	TGCGCCAGCAGCTTCGGACAGGGGGCTACTCAGGGCACTGAAGCTTTCTTT
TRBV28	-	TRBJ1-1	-	CASSLIGAGTEAFF	TGTGCCAGCAGTTTAATCGGTGCGGGCACTGAAGCTTTCTTT
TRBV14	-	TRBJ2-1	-	CASSQDLGNEQFF	TGTGCCAGCAGCCAAGATCTGGGGAATGAGCAGTTCTTC
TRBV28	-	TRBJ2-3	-	CASSFPHTTDTQYF	TGTGCCAGCAGTTTTCCCCATACCACAGATACGCAGTATTTT
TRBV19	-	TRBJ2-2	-	CASSIVGSWTGELFF	TGTGCCAGTAGTATAGTAGGTAGCTGGACCGGGGAGCTGTTTTTT
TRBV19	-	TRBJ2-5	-	CASNRDFKQETQYF	TGTGCCAGTAACCGGGACTTCAAGCAAGAGACCCAGTACTTC
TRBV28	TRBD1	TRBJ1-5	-	CASSSGRGRWGQPQHF	TGTGCCAGCAGTTCAGGCAGGGGGCGGTGGGGTCAGCCCCAGCATTTT
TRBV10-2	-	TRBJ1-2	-	CASEGRNPNYGYTF	TGCGCCAGCGAAGGCCGAAACCCTAACTATGGCTACACCTTC
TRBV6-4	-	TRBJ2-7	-	CASIPGTPSDGYEQYF	TGTGCCAGCATCCCCGGGACGCCTAGCGATGGCTACGAGCAGTACTTC
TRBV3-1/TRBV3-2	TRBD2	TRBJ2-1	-	CASSRGLAAYNEQFF	TGTGCCAGCAGCCGCGGACTAGCGGCCTACAATGAGCAGTTCTTC
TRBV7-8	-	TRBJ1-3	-	CASSLEGGAGNTIYF	TGTGCCAGCAGCTTAGAGGGGGGGGCTGGAAACACCATATATTTT
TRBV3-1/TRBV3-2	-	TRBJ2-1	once	CASSLIDNEQFF	TGTGCCAGCAGCCTTATAGACAATGAGCAGTTCTTC
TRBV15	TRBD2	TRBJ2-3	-	CATSVSGGSSLDTQYF	TGTGCCACCAGCGTTAGCGGGGGGAGCAGTTTGGATACGCAGTATTTT
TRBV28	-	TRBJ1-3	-	CASRPSGLETGNTIYF	TGTGCCAGCAGGCCCTCCGGGCTAGAGACTGGAAACACCATATATTTT
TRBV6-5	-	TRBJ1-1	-	CASSYLGIGEKTEAFF	TGTGCCAGCAGTTACTTGGGAATAGGGGAGAAGACTGAAGCTTTCTTT
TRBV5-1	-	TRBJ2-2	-	CASSFPTGELFF	TGCGCCAGCAGCTTCCCAACCGGGGAGCTGTTTTTT
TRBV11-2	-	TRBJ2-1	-	CASSLAPTIALSSYNEQFF	TGTGCCAGCAGCTTAGCCCCCACTATTGCCCTGAGCTCCTACAATGAGCAGTTCTTC
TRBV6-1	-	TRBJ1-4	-	CASSLGPLGEKLFF	TGTGCCAGCAGCCTCGGCCCTCTCGGTGAAAAACTGTTTTTT
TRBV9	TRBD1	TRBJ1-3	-	CASSVGQGENTIYF	TGTGCCAGCAGCGTGGGACAGGGGGAAAACACCATATATTTT
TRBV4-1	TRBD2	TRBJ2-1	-	CASSLLAGEGNEQFF	TGCGCCAGCAGCCTTCTAGCGGGAGAGGGCAATGAGCAGTTCTTC
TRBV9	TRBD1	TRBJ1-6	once	CASSVEAGDRDSPLHF	TGTGCCAGCAGCGTAGAGGCAGGGGACAGAGATTCACCCCTCCACTTT
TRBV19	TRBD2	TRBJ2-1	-	CASSIGSGSGSNNEQFF	TGTGCCAGTAGTATTGGTTCGGGGAGCGGGAGCAACAATGAGCAGTTCTTC
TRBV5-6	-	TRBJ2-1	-	CASSLRRDGEQFF	TGTGCCAGCAGCTTAAGGAGGGACGGTGAGCAGTTCTTC
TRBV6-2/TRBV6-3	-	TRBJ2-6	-	CASSGSGANVLTF	TGTGCCAGCAGCGGCTCTGGGGCCAACGTCCTGACTTTC
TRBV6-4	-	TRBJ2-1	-	CASSDSAYNEQFF	TGTGCCAGCAGTGACAGTGCCTACAATGAGCAGTTCTTC
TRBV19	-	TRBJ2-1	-	CASSSGVEQFF	TGTGCCAGTAGTTCAGGGGTAGAGCAGTTCTTC
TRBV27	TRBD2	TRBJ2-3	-	CASSLKAGGTDTQYF	TGTGCCAGCAGTTTAAAGGCGGGAGGCACAGATACGCAGTATTTT
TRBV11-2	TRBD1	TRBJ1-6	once	CASSLEDRANSPLHF	TGTGCCAGCAGCTTAGAGGACAGGGCGAATTCACCCCTCCACTTT
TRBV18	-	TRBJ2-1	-	CASSAQGRDSEQFF	TGTGCCAGCTCGGCACAGGGAAGAGATAGTGAGCAGTTCTTC
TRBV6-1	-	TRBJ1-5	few	CASSEAGRVRQPQHF	TGTGCCAGCAGTGAAGCGGGCAGGGTCCGTCAGCCCCAGCATTTT